This record covers a single TCR beta chain. Its antigen is currently unknown. At one end, the junction sequence differs from germline, possibly due to a read error. This sample is drawn from a study of read filtering for tumor transcriptome and immune sequencing. Looking at the study overall: DNase treatment preceded whole-transcriptome library preparation. Study conclusions and caveats: The CD138-negative fraction was mixed bone marrow immune cells, not pure T cells. Without single-read clonotypes, shared clonotype proportions correlated more between IR-seq and RNA-seq. Even smaller IR-seq throughput identified most shared clonotypes.

The library was built from roughly 400 ng RNA with molecular barcoded adaptors for alpha/delta and beta/gamma chains. TCRdb reanalysed the reads using MiXCR and keeps one entry per CDR3 protein. The table lists about 28,000 distinct CDR3 sequences, roughly 14% of them singletons. This CDR3 is 15 amino acids long. CDR1 is WSHSY, CDR2 SAAADI, per germline. The specimen was a population of CD138-negative cells sorted from bone marrow. The clonotype originates from a donor at least 40 years old with multiple myeloma. J is TRBJ2-3 and V is TRBV10-2; a weak D match, TRBD2 (6 bases). The CDR3 here is CASSESSGSTDTQYF. For the CDR3, the DNA is TGCGCCAGCAGTGAGAGTAGCGGAAGCACAGATACGCAGTATTTC.